This T cell receptor beta chain derives from a study of shared clonotypes between healthy human individuals. At a deep level, the assay was run. The assay was immunoSEQ multiplex PCR, and TCRdb's table has in-frame clones only and misses some. The sample shows about half a million clones, roughly 80% of them seen only once. From germline, CDR1 is MDHEN and CDR2 SYDVKM. The CDR3 totals 15 residues. Trimming cost V 7 bases and J 0 bases, with 14 bases left between them. The chain combines TRBV28 with TRBJ2-3; possibly TRBD2 for D (5 bases). Material: PBMCs. This sequence originates from a woman aged 35 to 49 in good health. Some clones in this sample may be carry-over from other donors' samples. The CDR3 loop reads CASTGWTPSTDTQYF. Here the CDR3 DNA reads TGTGCCAGCACCGGGTGGACTCCTAGCACAGATACGCAGTATTTT. Filled out from reference TRBV28 and TRBJ2-3, the complete variable domain reads DVKVTQSSRYLVKRTGEKVFLECVQDMDHENMFWYRQDPGLGLRLIYFSYDVKMKEKGDIPEGYSVSREKKERFSLILESASTNQTSMYLCASTGWTPSTDTQYFGPGTRLTVL.